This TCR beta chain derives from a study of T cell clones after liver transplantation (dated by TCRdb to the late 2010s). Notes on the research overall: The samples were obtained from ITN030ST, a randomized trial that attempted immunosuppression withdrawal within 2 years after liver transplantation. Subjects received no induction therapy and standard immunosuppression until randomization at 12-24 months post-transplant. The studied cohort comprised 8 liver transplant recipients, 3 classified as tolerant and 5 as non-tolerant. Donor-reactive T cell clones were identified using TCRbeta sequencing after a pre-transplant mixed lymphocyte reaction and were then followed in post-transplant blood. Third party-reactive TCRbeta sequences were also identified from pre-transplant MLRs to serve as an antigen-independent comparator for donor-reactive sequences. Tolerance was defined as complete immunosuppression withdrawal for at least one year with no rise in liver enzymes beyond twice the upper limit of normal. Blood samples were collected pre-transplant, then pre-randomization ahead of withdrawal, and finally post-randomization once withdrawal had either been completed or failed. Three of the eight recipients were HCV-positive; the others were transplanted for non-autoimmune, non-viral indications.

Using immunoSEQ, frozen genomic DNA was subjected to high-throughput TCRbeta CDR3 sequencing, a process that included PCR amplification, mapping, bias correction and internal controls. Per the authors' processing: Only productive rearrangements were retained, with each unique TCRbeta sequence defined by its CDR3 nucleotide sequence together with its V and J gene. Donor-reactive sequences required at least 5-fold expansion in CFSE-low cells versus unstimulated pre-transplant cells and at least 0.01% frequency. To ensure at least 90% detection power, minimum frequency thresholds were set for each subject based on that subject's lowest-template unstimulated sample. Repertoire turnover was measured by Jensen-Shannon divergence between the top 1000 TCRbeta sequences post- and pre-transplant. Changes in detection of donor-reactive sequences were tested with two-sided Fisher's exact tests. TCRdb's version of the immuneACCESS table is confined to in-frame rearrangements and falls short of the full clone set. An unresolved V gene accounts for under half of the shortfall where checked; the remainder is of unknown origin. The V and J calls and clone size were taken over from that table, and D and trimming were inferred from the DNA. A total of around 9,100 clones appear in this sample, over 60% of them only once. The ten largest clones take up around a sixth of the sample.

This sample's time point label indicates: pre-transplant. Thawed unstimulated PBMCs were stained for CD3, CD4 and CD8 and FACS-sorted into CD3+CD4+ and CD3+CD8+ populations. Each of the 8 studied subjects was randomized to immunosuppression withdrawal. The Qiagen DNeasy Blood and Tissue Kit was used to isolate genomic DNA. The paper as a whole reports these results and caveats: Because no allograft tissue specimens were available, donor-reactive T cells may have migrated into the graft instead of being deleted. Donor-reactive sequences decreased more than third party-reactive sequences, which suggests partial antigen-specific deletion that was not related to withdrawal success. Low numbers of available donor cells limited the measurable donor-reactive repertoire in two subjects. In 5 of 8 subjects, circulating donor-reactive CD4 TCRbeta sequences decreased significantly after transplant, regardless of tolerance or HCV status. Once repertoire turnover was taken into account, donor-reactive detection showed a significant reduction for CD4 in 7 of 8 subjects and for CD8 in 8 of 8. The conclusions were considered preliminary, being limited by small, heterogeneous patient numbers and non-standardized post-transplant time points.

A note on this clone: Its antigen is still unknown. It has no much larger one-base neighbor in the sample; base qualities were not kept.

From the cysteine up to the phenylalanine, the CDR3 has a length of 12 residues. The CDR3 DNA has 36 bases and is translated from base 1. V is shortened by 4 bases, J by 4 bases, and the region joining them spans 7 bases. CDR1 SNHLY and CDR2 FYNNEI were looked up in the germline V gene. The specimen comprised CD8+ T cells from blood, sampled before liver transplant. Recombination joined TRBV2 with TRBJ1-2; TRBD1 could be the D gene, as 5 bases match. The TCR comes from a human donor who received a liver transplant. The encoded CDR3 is CASSGGAYGYTF. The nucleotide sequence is TGTGCCAGCAGTGGGGGCGCCTATGGCTACACCTTC.